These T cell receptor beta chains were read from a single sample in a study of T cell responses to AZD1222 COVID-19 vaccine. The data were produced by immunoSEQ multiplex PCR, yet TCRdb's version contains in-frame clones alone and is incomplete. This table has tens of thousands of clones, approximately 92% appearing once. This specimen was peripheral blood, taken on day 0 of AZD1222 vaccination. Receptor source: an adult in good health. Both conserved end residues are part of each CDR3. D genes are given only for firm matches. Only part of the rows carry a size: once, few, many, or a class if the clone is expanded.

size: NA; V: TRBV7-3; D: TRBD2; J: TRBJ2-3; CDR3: CASSPGLAGGGRTDTQYF; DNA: TGTGCCAGCAGCCCCGGACTAGCGGGAGGGGGAAGAACAGATACGCAGTATTTT
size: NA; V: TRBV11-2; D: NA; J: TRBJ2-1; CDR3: CASSPNSDGYNEQFF; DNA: TGTGCCAGCAGCCCGAACTCGGACGGCTACAATGAGCAGTTCTTC
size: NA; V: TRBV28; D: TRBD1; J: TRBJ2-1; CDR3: CASSGGQGEFF; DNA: TGTGCCAGCAGTGGCGGACAGGGGGAGTTCTTC
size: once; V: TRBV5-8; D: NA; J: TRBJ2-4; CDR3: CASSLKNPKNIQYF; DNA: TGTGCCAGCAGCTTGAAAAATCCCAAAAACATTCAGTACTTC
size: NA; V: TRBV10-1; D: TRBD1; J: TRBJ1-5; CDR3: CASTERTGRRNQPQHF; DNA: TGCGCCAGCACCGAGCGGACAGGGAGACGCAATCAGCCCCAGCATTTT
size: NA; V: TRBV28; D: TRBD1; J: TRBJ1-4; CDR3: CASSATGEGGEKLFF; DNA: TGTGCCAGCAGTGCTACAGGGGAAGGAGGGGAAAAACTGTTTTTT
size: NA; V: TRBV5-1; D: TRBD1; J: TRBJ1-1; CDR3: CASSSSIAGQGGGAFF; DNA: TGCGCCAGCAGCTCCTCCATAGCCGGACAGGGAGGGGGAGCTTTCTTT
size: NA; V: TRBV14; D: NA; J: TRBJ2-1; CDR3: CASSLIQGINEQFF; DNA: TGTGCCAGCAGCCTTATACAGGGCATCAATGAGCAGTTCTTC
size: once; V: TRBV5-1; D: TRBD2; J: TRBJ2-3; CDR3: CASSSEETSGQDTQYF; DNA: TGCGCCAGCAGCTCGGAGGAGACTAGCGGGCAAGATACGCAGTATTTT
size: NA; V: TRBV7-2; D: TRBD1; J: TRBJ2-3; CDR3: CASSPRGRPGQGPDTQYF; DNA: TGTGCCAGCAGCCCACGAGGGAGGCCGGGACAGGGGCCAGATACGCAGTATTTT
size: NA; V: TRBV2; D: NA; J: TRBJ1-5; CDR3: CASSETRTNQPQHF; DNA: TGTGCCAGCAGTGAAACCAGGACCAATCAGCCCCAGCATTTT